Presented here are 32 T cell receptor beta chains from one specimen sequenced in a study of radiotherapy plus CTLA-4 blockade in lung cancer. The method was immunoSEQ multiplex PCR; TCRdb's version includes in-frame clones alone and lacks a portion of them. The sample carries over 100,000 clones, 85% to 90% recorded once. The sample here was peripheral blood, taken from a patient treated with radiotherapy plus ipilimumab. Receptor source: a human donor with non-small cell lung cancer that progressed on radiotherapy plus ipilimumab.

The chain recombines TRBV27 with TRBJ2-7, with 10 bases identical to TRBD2. V shed 5 bases and J 4 bases; nucleotides not matched to a gene: 11. Germline values: CDR1 MNHEY, CDR2 SMNVEV (reference sequence). The CDR3 covers 16 residues. In DNA form, the CDR3 reads TGTGCCAGCAGTAAAGGAGCGGGAGGGCCCGGGTACGAGCAGTACTTC. Its protein product is CASSKGAGGPGYEQYF.

This clone was detected only once. The chain links TRBV4-1 to TRBJ2-1; TRBD2 matches at 8 bases. The V segment lost 0 bases and the J segment 8 bases; nucleotides outside the gene matches: 9. Germline-derived CDR1 and CDR2 are MGHRA and YSYEKL. CDR3 length: 16 residues. The CDR3 nucleotides read TGCGCCAGCAGCCAAGAGTTTTCGGGAGGGCCCTATGAGCAGTTCTTC. This codes for CASSQEFSGGPYEQFF.

The V call is TRBV11-3, the J call TRBJ2-7; D possibly corresponds to TRBD2 (6 bases). Trimming cost V 8 bases and J 0 bases, with 11 bases left between them. This CDR3 has 13 amino acids. Germline values: CDR1 SGHNT, CDR2 YENEEA. CDR3 DNA sequence: TGTGCCAGCGGTCTAGCGACCTCCTACGAGCAGTACTTC. Its protein is CASGLATSYEQYF.

The CDR3 loop is CASRVDGTGELFF. CDR3 bases: TGCGCCAGCAGGGTCGATGGGACCGGGGAGCTGTTTTTT. V and J are TRBV5-1 and TRBJ2-2; no reliable D call. With 5 bases removed from V and 5 bases from J, the gap between germline ends came to 10 bases. Germline V gene sequence: CDR1 SGHRS, CDR2 YFSETQ. The CDR3 is made up of 13 amino acids.

The V call is TRBV18, the J call TRBJ2-2, with D perhaps TRBD2 (6 bases). Per germline, CDR1 KGHSH and CDR2 LQKENI. This CDR3 region has 16 residues. V was shortened by 3 bases and J by 0 bases, with 11 bases between the two germline ends. Written as DNA, the CDR3 is TGTGCCAGCTCACCTCCAGCGGGTCCGAACACCGGGGAGCTGTTTTTT. It specifies CASSPPAGPNTGELFF. The complete variable domain, with remaining parts taken from reference TRBV18 and TRBJ2-2, reads NAGVMQNPRHLVRRRGQEARLRCSPMKGHSHVYWYRQLPEEGLKFMVYLQKENIIDESGMPKERFSAEFPKEGPSILRIQQVVRGDSAAYFCASSPPAGPNTGELFFGEGSRLTVL.

This chain connects TRBV14 to TRBJ2-5; 7 bases are shared with TRBD1. Germline values: CDR1 SGHDN, CDR2 FVKESK. This CDR3 region has 15 residues. Trimming took 0 bases from V and 4 from J; bases not matched to a gene: 5. The CDR3 DNA reads TGTGCCAGCAGCCAAGAGGTGGCAGGGGGAGAGACCCAGTACTTC. Encoded protein: CASSQEVAGGETQYF.

Concerning this clone: One end of the junction fails to match germline, which may point to a read error. The chain uses TRBV10-3 and TRBJ1-1; no clear D gene. The CDR3 is 13 residues long. Germline CDR1 ENHRY, CDR2 SYGVKD. DNA of the CDR3: TGTGCCTTCAGTGAAAAGGCGAACACTGAAGCTTTCTTT. This encodes CAFSEKANTEAFF.

The chain is built from TRBV7-6 and TRBJ2-1, with 8 bases that match TRBD2. The CDR3 length is 16 residues. With 4 bases clipped from V and 3 bases from J, the junction kept 8 bases outside the gene matches. Germline CDR1 reads SGHVS; CDR2 reads FNYEAQ. Here the CDR3 reads CASSSSGGRFYNEQFF. Written as DNA, the CDR3 is TGTGCCAGCAGCTCATCAGGCGGGAGGTTCTACAATGAGCAGTTCTTC.

The rearrangement joins TRBV7-8 to TRBJ2-5; a possible D gene is TRBD2 (5 bases). V lost 1 base to trimming and J lost 7 bases, with 22 bases between them. CDR1 SGHVS and CDR2 FQNEAQ come from the germline V gene. This CDR3 is 17 amino acids long. CDR3 nucleotides: TGTGCCAGCAGCTTAGGATTTCGGGGTGGCATCTCGGGGACCCAGTACTTC. It yields the protein CASSLGFRGGISGTQYF.

This chain joins TRBV7-3 and TRBJ2-7; tentatively, D is TRBD1 (5 bases). Between the trimmed V and J ends, which lost 5 bases and 6 bases, there was a span of 14 bases. Germline V CDR1 and CDR2: SGHTA, FQGTGA. The CDR3 covers 13 residues. The CDR3 DNA reads TGTGCCAGCAGCCTCTCCCGGACAACCGAGCAGTACTTC. Translating gives CASSLSRTTEQYF. Complete variable domain (other parts from reference TRBV7-3 and TRBJ2-7): GAGVSQTPSNKVTEKGKYVELRCDPISGHTALYWYRQSLGQGPEFLIYFQGTGAADDSGLPNDRFFAVRPEGSVSTLKIQRTERGDSAVYLCASSLSRTTEQYFGPGTRLTVT.

This clone was seen only once. The rearrangement uses TRBV19 and TRBJ1-3; D remains ambiguous. The germline V gene encodes CDR1 LNHDA and CDR2 SQIVND (reference sequence). The germline V and J ends were trimmed by 6 bases and 0 bases, with 9 bases remaining between them. The CDR3 length is 14 residues. CDR3 DNA sequence: TGTGCCAGTAGGGACCATCTCTCTGGAAACACCATATATTTT. Translated, it gives CASRDHLSGNTIYF.

The chain links TRBV29-1 to TRBJ1-1; D is perhaps TRBD1 (6 bases). Per germline, CDR1 SQVTM and CDR2 ANQGSEA. CDR3 length equals 13 residues. Trimming removed 4 bases at V and 1 base at J, with 10 bases between. The CDR3 loop is CSVGAGENTEAFF. The CDR3 DNA reads TGCAGCGTTGGGGCAGGGGAGAACACTGAAGCTTTCTTT.

The chain joins TRBV7-9 to TRBJ1-3; D is ambiguous. The CDR3 length is 12 residues. The ends were cut back, 1 base at V and 3 bases at J, with 1 base in the middle. CDR1 SEHNR and CDR2 FQNEAQ come from the germline V gene (reference sequence). The CDR3 protein is CASSLDGNTIYF. CDR3 DNA: TGTGCCAGCAGCTTAGATGGAAACACCATATATTTT.

This clone was observed a handful of times. DNA of the CDR3: TGTGCCAGCGGTAACGTGGATACGCAGTATTTT. This translates into CASGNVDTQYF. This chain uses TRBV7-2 with TRBJ2-3; D call uncertain. Trimming pared 8 bases from V and 6 bases from J, leaving 9 bases between. This CDR3 comprises 11 residues. Germline lookup yields CDR1 SGHTA and CDR2 FQGNSA. Full variable domain (rest looked up from reference TRBV7-2 and TRBJ2-3): GAGVSQSPSNKVTEKGKDVELRCDPISGHTALYWYRQSLGQGLEFLIYFQGNSAPDKSGLPSDRFSAERTGGSVSTLTIQRTQQEDSAVYLCASGNVDTQYFGPGTRLTVL.

This clone appeared a few times. This rearrangement joins TRBV6-6 to TRBJ2-1; D uncertain. The CDR3 spans 14 residues. Germline V CDR1 and CDR2: MNHNY, SVGAGI (reference sequence). With 2 bases removed from V and 6 bases from J, the gap between germline ends came to 11 bases. Here the CDR3 reads CASSYLGSGNEQFF. As DNA, the CDR3 is TGTGCCAGCAGTTACCTCGGCTCGGGCAATGAGCAGTTCTTC.

The chain uses TRBV18 and TRBJ1-5; 7 nucleotides align to TRBD1. Germline assignment: CDR1 KGHSH and CDR2 LQKENI. V lost 3 bases and J lost 3; bases outside the gene matches: 2. The length of the CDR3 is 14 residues. Here the CDR3 DNA reads TGTGCCAGCTCACCGACAGGGAACAATCAGCCCCAGCATTTT. It codes for CASSPTGNNQPQHF.

The rearrangement joins TRBV5-8 to TRBJ1-4, with D uncertain. The CDR3 consists of 15 residues. Between the trimmed V and J ends, which lost 0 bases and 4 bases, there was a span of 10 bases. CDR1 and CDR2 from the germline V gene are SGHTS and YDEGEE. CDR3 in amino acids: CASSLGGRGNEKLFF. The CDR3, as DNA: TGTGCCAGCAGCTTGGGAGGGCGCGGTAATGAAAAACTGTTTTTT.

This sequence joins TRBV5-1 and TRBJ2-5; maybe TRBD2 (5 bases). V shed 2 bases and J shed 5 bases, with 10 bases lying between them. Germline lookup yields CDR1 SGHRS and CDR2 YFSETQ. This CDR3 comprises 13 residues. The CDR3 reads CASSFGVRETQYF. The CDR3 DNA reads TGCGCCAGCAGCTTCGGGGTCCGGGAGACCCAGTACTTC.

V is TRBV28 and J is TRBJ1-2; 12 positions agree with TRBD1. V lost 4 bases to trimming and J lost 6 bases; unmatched junction nucleotides: 9. The CDR3 runs 16 residues. Germline V gives CDR1 MDHEN, CDR2 SYDVKM. This CDR3 is CASSSTGTGGGDGYTF. DNA for the CDR3: TGTGCCAGCAGTTCCACCGGGACAGGGGGCGGAGATGGCTACACCTTC.

The chain carries TRBV19 and TRBJ1-3; D gene unclear. This CDR3 has 17 residues. Trimming removed 1 base at V and 0 bases at J, with 13 bases between. The germline V gene encodes CDR1 LNHDA and CDR2 SQIVND (reference sequence). CDR3 protein: CASSIVRQPSSGNTIYF. The CDR3 region has the DNA TGTGCCAGTAGTATAGTTCGGCAGCCGAGCTCTGGAAACACCATATATTTT.

This chain joins TRBV5-1 and TRBJ2-3; 10 bases fit TRBD1. V shed 3 bases and J 3 bases; nucleotides not matched to a gene: 4. Germline-derived CDR1 and CDR2 are SGHRS and YFSETQ. The CDR3 loop spans 15 amino acids. In DNA form, the CDR3 reads TGCGCCAGCAGCTGGGACAGGGGACGGACAGATACGCAGTATTTT. It codes for CASSWDRGRTDTQYF.

V gene TRBV7-6 combines with J gene TRBJ2-7; 9 bases are a match to TRBD2. CDR3 length: 19 residues. V shed 5 bases, J shed 6 bases, and the junction held 23 bases outside the gene matches. Germline values: CDR1 SGHVS, CDR2 FNYEAQ. The CDR3 sequence: CASSPLTSGSDPAFVEQYF. The CDR3 nucleotides read TGTGCCAGCAGCCCACTGACTAGCGGCTCCGACCCCGCTTTCGTCGAGCAGTACTTC.

CDR3 sequence: CASSELDGQPQHF. The DNA of the CDR3 is TGTGCCAGCAGTGAGTTGGACGGTCAGCCCCAGCATTTT. This rearrangement joins TRBV25-1 to TRBJ1-5, with D unresolved. This CDR3 region has 13 residues. V was trimmed by 3 bases and J by 6 bases, leaving 9 bases between them. Germline V gene lookup returns CDR1 MGHDK and CDR2 SYGVNS.

The rearrangement uses TRBV6-1 and TRBJ2-7, with 9 bases fitting TRBD1. The junction had 9 bases not matched to a gene; V was cut back by 5 bases and J by 7 bases. Germline values: CDR1 MNHNS, CDR2 SASEGT. The CDR3 totals 14 residues. This CDR3 reads CASSWDRDSGEQYF. DNA for the CDR3: TGTGCCAGCAGTTGGGACAGGGACTCAGGGGAGCAGTACTTC.

The genes are TRBV14 and TRBJ2-5; D call uncertain. The CDR3 consists of 9 residues. The germline V gene has CDR1 SGHDN and CDR2 FVKESK. Trimming shortened V by 4 bases and J by 10 bases, and 4 bases separated the two germline ends. As DNA, the CDR3 is TGTGCCAGCAGCCCGGGCCAGTACTTC. Amino acids: CASSPGQYF.

V and J are TRBV5-1 and TRBJ2-5; maybe TRBD2 (6 bases). This CDR3 region has 13 residues. V was clipped by 4 bases and J by 5 bases, with 12 bases between them. Germline CDR1 and CDR2: SGHRS and YFSETQ. Written as DNA, the CDR3 is TGCGCCAGCAGCCTGGGAGGTGGGGAGACCCAGTACTTC. This codes for CASSLGGGETQYF. The full variable domain, with the rest looked up from reference TRBV5-1 and TRBJ2-5, is KAGVTQTPRYLIKTRGQQVTLSCSPISGHRSVSWYQQTPGQGLQFLFEYFSETQRNKGNFPGRFSGRQFSNSRSEMNVSTLELGDSALYLCASSLGGGETQYFGPGTRLLVL.

This clone has a handful of counts. The V and J genes are TRBV19 and TRBJ1-4; D may be TRBD1 (6 bases). In germline, CDR1 is LNHDA, CDR2 SQIVND (reference sequence). V lost 0 bases, J lost 3 bases, and 8 bases lay in between. The CDR3 sequence is 15 residues long. The CDR3 here is CASSIEDRPNEKLFF. The CDR3 coding sequence is TGTGCCAGTAGTATAGAGGACAGACCTAATGAAAAACTGTTTTTT. The variable domain in full, completed from reference TRBV19 and TRBJ1-4, reads DGGITQSPKYLFRKEGQNVTLSCEQNLNHDAMYWYRQDPGQGLRLIYYSQIVNDFQKGDIAEGYSVSREKKESFPLTVTSAQKNPTAFYLCASSIEDRPNEKLFFGSGTQLSVL.

The chain joins TRBV9 to TRBJ2-2; perhaps TRBD1 as D (5 bases). The CDR3 sequence is 15 residues long. Germline values: CDR1 SGDLS, CDR2 YYNGEE. Trimming shortened V by 1 base and J by 0 bases, and 7 bases separated the two germline ends. The CDR3 here is CASSVQGSNTGELFF. The CDR3 DNA reads as TGTGCCAGCAGCGTACAGGGTTCGAACACCGGGGAGCTGTTTTTT.

The J gene is TRBJ1-4, the V gene TRBV5-1; D might be TRBD1 (6 bases). CDR3 length equals 14 residues. The germline V and J ends were trimmed by 4 bases and 8 bases, with 15 bases remaining between them. Per the germline V gene, CDR1 is SGHRS and CDR2 is YFSETQ. The CDR3 sequence is CASSAGGLGEKLFF. Here the CDR3 DNA reads TGCGCCAGCAGCGCCGGGGGGCTTGGAGAAAAACTGTTTTTT.

This chain uses TRBV6-1 with TRBJ2-4; no reliable D call. Trimming removed 4 bases from V and 8 bases from J, with 15 bases in between. Germline loops: CDR1 MNHNS, CDR2 SASEGT. The CDR3 runs 14 residues. CDR3 in amino acids: CASSALRTVDIQYF. In DNA form, the CDR3 reads TGTGCCAGCAGTGCCCTCCGAACAGTAGACATTCAGTACTTC.

This chain uses TRBV7-3 with TRBJ2-5; a weak D match, TRBD1 (5 bases). The germline gives CDR1 SGHTA, CDR2 FQGTGA. The germline V and J ends were trimmed by 5 bases and 0 bases, with 10 bases remaining between them. This CDR3 has 14 amino acids. The CDR3 nucleotides read TGTGCCAGCAGCGAGACAGAAGACCAAGAGACCCAGTACTTC. It translates to CASSETEDQETQYF.

The V and J genes are TRBV30 and TRBJ1-3; D is unresolved. The CDR3 runs to 12 residues. Trimming removed 3 bases from V and 4 bases from J, with 7 bases in between. Germline-derived CDR1 and CDR2 are GTSNPN and SVGIG (reference sequence). The CDR3 DNA reads as TGTGCCTGGAGCCGGAGGGGAAACACCATATATTTT. Translating gives CAWSRRGNTIYF. The full variable domain, in which reference TRBV30 and TRBJ1-3 provide the parts outside the CDR3, is SQTIHQWPATLVQPVGSPLSLECTVEGTSNPNLYWYRQAAGRGLQLLFYSVGIGQISSEVPQNLSASRPQDRQFILSSKKLLLSDSGFYLCAWSRRGNTIYFGEGSWLTVV.